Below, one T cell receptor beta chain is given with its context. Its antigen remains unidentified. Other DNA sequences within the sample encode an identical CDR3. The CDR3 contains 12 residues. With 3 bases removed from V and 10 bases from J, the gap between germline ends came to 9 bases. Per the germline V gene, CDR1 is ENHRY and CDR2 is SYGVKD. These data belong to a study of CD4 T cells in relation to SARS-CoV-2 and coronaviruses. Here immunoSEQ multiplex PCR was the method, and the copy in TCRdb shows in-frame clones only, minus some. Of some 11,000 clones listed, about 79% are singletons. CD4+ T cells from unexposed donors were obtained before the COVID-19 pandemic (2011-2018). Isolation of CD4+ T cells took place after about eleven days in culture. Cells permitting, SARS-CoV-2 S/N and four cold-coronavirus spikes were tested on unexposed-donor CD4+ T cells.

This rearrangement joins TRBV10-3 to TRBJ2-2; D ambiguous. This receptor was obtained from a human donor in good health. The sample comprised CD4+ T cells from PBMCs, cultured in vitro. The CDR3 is CAISELSVELFF. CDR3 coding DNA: TGTGCCATCAGTGAATTGTCTGTGGAGCTGTTTTTT.